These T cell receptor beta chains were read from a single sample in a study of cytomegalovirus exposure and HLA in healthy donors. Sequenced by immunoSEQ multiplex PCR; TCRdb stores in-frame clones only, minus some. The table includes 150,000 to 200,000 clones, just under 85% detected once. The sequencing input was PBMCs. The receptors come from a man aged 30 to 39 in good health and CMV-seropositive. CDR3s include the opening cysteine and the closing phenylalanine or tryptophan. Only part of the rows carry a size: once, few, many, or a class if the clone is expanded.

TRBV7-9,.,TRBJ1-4,CASSLASWGDEKLFF
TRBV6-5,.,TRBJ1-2,CASSYSSGLYGYTF
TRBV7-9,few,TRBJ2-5,CASSFGSRQGLDQYF
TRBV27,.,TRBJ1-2,CASSSQWGEANYGYTF
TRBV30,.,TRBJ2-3,CASSAGSDTQYF
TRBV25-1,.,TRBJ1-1,CASSDPIGQGSVIEAFF
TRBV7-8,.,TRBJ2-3,CASSLATTRDTQYF
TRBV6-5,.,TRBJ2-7,CASSYSEKGARYEQYF
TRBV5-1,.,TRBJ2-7,CASSPLRGSSYEQYF
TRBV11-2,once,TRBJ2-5,CASSLEGGAMGTQYF
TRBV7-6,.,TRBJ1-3,CASSQGSGNTIYF
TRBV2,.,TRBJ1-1,CASSPGGGETFF
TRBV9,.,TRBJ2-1,CASSAPRGYNEQFF
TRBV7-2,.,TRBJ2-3,CASSFAGGLADTQYF
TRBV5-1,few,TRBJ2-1,CASSGGLDNEQFF
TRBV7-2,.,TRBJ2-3,CASSRPTVDTQYF
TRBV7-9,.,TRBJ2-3,CASSVGDTGDLGDTQYF
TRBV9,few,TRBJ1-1,CASSVTGSAEAFF
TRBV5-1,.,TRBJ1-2,CASSLLTGSNYGYTF
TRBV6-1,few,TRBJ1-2,CASRLDRYGYTF
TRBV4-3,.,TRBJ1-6,CASSHTGESSPLHF
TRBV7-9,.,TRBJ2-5,CASSPSLSTGGETQYF
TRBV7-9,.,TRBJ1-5,CASSLPGSDNQPQHF
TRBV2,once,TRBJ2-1,CASMPGQGFNEQFF
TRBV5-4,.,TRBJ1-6,CASSSFAGGGYNSPLHF
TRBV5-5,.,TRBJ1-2,CASSLATGQGINYGYTF
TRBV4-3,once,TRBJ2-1,CASSPYGTGGGYNEQFF
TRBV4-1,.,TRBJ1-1,CASSQDGGRTGNTEAFF
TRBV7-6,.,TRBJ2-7,CASSRGTGKGRGEQYF
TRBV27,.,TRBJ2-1,CASSSTGAYNEQFF
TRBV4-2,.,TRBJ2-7,CASSQTGTSGGSSYEQYF
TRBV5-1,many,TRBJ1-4,CASSLQGPPNEKLFF
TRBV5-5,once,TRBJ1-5,CASSFSQGNSNQPQHF
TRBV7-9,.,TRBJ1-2,CASSLGLGRNYGYTF
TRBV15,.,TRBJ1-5,CATSRGEREGNQPQHF
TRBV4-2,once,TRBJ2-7,CASSQDRGTREQYF
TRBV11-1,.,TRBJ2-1,CASSLVTGMTPYNEQFF
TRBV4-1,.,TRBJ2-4,CASSQAGTSGGAAAKNIQYF
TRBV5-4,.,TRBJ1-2,CASSPRGGPYGYTF
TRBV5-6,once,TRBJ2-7,CASSLVGRQPYEQYF
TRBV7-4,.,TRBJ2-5,CASSFLAGQETQYF
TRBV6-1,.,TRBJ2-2,CASSLLGTGELFF
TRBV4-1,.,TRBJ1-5,CASSQFRVQPQHF
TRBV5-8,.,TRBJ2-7,CASSSTLSSYEQYF
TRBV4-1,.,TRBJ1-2,CASSQPPQANYGYTF
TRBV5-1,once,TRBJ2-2,CASSLAAGPGELFF
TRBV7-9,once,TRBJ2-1,CASSPREGLKVLEQFF
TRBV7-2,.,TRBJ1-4,CASSFSGVRRGKLFF
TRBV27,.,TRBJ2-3,CASKQGAQGDTQYF
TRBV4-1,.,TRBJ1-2,CASSQHGDTTYGYTF
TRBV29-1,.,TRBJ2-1,CSVEVIDEQFF
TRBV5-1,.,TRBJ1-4,CASSSEGENEKLFF
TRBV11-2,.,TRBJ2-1,CASSRTSGDNEQFF
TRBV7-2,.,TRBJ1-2,CASSLMDRSWGYTF
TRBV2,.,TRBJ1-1,CASSEEGAGNTEAFF